This T cell receptor (beta chain) was identified during a study of PD-1 blockade in mismatch repair-deficient tumors. In its sample, this clone was seen once. All patients were mismatch repair deficient, assessed by either PCR or immunohistochemistry. TCR sequencing covered three patients who responded to pembrolizumab. Method: immunoSEQ multiplex PCR; TCRdb's copy keeps in-frame clones and lacks some. The table has around 50,000 clones, 78% seen once. CDR1 is MNHEY and CDR2 is SMNVEV in the germline V gene (reference sequence). The length of the CDR3 is 14 residues. Trimming removed 5 bases at V and 5 bases at J, with 15 bases between.

The clonotype originates from an adult with mismatch repair-deficient cancer. The rearrangement uses TRBV27 and TRBJ1-1, with D possibly matching TRBD1 (6 bases). Source: peripheral blood, taken 4 weeks after starting pembrolizumab. CDR3: CASSPRGLTTEAFF. The CDR3, as DNA: TGTGCCAGCAGTCCCAGGGGACTAACAACTGAAGCTTTCTTT.